This T cell receptor beta chain came from a study of shared clonotypes between healthy human individuals. Comments on this clone: No antigen is known for it.

General study points: Clonotypes shared by all four donors outscored non-shared clonotypes in generation probability. Richness estimates generally favored naive over memory subsets.

Replicate sorted-subset PCRs were loaded with 150 to 250 ng DNA, tens of thousands of T cell genomes. Produced via immunoSEQ multiplex PCR; TCRdb's table is partial and in-frame only. The table records a few million clones, about 94% of them present only once. Per the germline V gene, CDR1 is SGHNT and CDR2 is YYREEE (reference sequence). Trimming took off 0 bases at V and 8 bases at J, with 8 bases between the two ends. The CDR3 is 13 residues long. The chain recombines TRBV5-4 with TRBJ1-4; D call uncertain. The origin of this receptor is a man in his late teens or twenties in good health. Sequencing used naive CD4+ T cells sorted from blood. Documented subset: CD45RA+ positively selected. In nucleotides, the CDR3 is TGTGCCAGCAGCTTGGGGGCAGAAGAAAAACTGTTTTTT. Residues: CASSLGAEEKLFF.